This TCR beta chain is from a study of naive and memory T cell subsets. Overall study findings and caveats: Especially in CD8 cells, naive repertoires contained a few larger clonotypes, possibly CD45RA-re-expressing memory cells.

The CDR3 runs to 15 residues. With V trimmed by 5 bases and J by 13 bases, 17 bases remained unmatched. Germline V lookup: CDR1 DFQATT, CDR2 SNEGSKA (reference sequence). An equimolar mix of two oligonucleotides served as the beta constant-region primer for TRBC1 and TRBC2. Nested alpha and beta constant-region primers with the SP2 primer drove four PCR rounds on ligated cDNA. MiXCR, applied by TCRdb to the UMI-ligation and nested PCR reads, yields one record per CDR3 protein. The sample lists roughly 99,000 distinct CDR3 sequences, approximately 11% occurring once. This clonotype was counted at least ten times. The antigen remains undetermined.

Sequencing was performed on naive CD4+ T cells from blood. The receptor's source is a human donor in good health. The V gene is TRBV20-1, the J gene TRBJ1-6; 7 nucleotides align to TRBD1. The CDR3 sequence: CSAVTQTGTHGPLHF. CDR3 DNA sequence: TGCAGTGCTGTTACTCAGACAGGGACCCACGGTCCCCTCCACTTT.